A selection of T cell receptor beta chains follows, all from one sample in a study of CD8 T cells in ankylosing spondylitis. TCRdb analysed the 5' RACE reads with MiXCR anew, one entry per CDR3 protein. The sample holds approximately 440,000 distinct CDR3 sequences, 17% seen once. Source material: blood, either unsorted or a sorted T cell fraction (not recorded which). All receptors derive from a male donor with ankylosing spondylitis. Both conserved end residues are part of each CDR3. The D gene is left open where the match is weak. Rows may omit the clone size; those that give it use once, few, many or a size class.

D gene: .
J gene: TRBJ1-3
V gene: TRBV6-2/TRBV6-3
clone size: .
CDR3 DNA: TGTGCCAGCAGTTCTCGAGGAAGTTCTGGAAACACCATATATTTT
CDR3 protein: CASSSRGSSGNTIYF

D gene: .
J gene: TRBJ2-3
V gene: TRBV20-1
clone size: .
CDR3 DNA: TGCAGTGCTCCCTACTACACAGATACGCAGTATTTT
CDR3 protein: CSAPYYTDTQYF

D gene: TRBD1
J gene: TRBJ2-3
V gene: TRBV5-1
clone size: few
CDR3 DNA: TGCGCCAGCAGGACAGGGATTTGGGCAGATACGCAGTATTTT
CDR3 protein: CASRTGIWADTQYF

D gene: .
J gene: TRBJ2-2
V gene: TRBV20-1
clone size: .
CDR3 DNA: TGCAGCGCTGGTCTAAACACCGGGGAGCTGTTTTTT
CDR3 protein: CSAGLNTGELFF

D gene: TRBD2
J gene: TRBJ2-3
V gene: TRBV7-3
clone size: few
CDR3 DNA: TGTGCCAGCAGCTTCCGGGGGGGCCAGAGGGGCAGAGATACGCAGTATTTT
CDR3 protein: CASSFRGGQRGRDTQYF

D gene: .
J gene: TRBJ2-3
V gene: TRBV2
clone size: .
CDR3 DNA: TGTGCCAGCAGTGGGCCTAGCAGGGGGGGTACGCAGTATTTT
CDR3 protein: CASSGPSRGGTQYF

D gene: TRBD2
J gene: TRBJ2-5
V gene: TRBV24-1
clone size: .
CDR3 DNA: TGTGCCACCAGCGGAGGGACTAGCGGGAGGCAAGAGACCCAGTACTTC
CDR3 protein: CATSGGTSGRQETQYF

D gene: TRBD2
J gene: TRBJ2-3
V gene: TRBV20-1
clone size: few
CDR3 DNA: TGCAGTGCTAGAGATATAGCGGGGGGCACAGATACGCAGTATTTT
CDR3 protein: CSARDIAGGTDTQYF

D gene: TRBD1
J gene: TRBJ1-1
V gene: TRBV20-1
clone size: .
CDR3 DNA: TGCAGTGCTAGAGATCCAAATCAGGGACAGACAGCTATTGAAGCTTTCTTT
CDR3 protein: CSARDPNQGQTAIEAFF

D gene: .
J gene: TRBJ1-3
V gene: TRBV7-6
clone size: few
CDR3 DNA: TGTGCCAGCAGCCCCACAGGGTCCTCCTCTGGAAACACCATATATTTT
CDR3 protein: CASSPTGSSSGNTIYF

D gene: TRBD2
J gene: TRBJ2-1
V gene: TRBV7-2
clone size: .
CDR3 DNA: TGTGCCAGCAGCTTAGGGCTAGCGGGATTAAGCTCCTACAATGAGCAGTTCTTC
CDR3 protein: CASSLGLAGLSSYNEQFF

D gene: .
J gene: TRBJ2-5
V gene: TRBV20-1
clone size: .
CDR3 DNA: TGCAGTGCTAGGGGAGGTTTACAAGAGACCCAGTACTTC
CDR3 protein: CSARGGLQETQYF

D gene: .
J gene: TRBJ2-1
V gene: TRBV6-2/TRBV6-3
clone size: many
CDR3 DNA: TGTGCCAGCAGTTACCGGGGGGCCTCCTACAATGAGCAGTTCTTC
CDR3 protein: CASSYRGASYNEQFF

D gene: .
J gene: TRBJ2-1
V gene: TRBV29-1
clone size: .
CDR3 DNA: TGCAGCGTTGGGTGTAGGCTAAGTTTTTCAGGGTCCTACAATGAGCAGTTCTTC
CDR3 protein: CSVGCRLSFSGSYNEQFF

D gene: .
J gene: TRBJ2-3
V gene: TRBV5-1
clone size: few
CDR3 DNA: TGCGCCAGCAGCCGACTAGTTGGCGCAGATACGCAGTATTTT
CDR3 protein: CASSRLVGADTQYF

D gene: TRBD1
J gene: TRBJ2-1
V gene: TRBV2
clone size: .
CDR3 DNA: TGTGCCAGTCAGGGACAGCGGAATGGCAATGAGCAGTTCTTC
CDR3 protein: CASQGQRNGNEQFF

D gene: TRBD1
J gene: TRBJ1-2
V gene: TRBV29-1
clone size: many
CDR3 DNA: TGCAGCGCTAAGACAGGGAACTATGGCTACACCTTC
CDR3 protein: CSAKTGNYGYTF

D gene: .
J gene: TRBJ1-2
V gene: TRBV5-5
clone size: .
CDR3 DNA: TGTGCCAGCAGCCTTGGGCAGCCTGCGAAATGGTATGGCTACACCTTC
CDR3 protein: CASSLGQPAKWYGYTF

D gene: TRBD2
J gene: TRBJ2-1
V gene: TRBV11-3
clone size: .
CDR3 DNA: TGTGCCAGCAGCTTAGTATCGGGGGGAAGCAATGAGCAGTTCTTC
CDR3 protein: CASSLVSGGSNEQFF

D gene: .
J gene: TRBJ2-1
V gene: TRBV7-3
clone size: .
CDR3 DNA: TGTGCCAGCAGCTTGGGACGGGGAAGCAGAGAGCAGTTCTTC
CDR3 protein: CASSLGRGSREQFF

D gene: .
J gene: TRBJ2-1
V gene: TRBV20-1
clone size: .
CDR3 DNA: TGCAGTGCTCCCCGTAGCGGTAGAAACTACAATGAGCAGTTCTTC
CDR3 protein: CSAPRSGRNYNEQFF

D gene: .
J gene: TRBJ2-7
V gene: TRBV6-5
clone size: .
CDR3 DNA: TGTGCCAGCAGCGTACTCTGGCGTCCAGGGTACGAGCAGTACTTC
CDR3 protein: CASSVLWRPGYEQYF

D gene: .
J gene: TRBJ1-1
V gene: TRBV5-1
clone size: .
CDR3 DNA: TGCGCCAGCAGCCCTGAAGGGGGGGGGGCGCGGACTGAAGCTTTCTTT
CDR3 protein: CASSPEGGGARTEAFF

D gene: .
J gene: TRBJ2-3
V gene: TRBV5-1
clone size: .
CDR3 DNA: TGCGCCAGCAGCATAGAAGTCGGGGATACGCAGTATTTT
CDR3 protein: CASSIEVGDTQYF

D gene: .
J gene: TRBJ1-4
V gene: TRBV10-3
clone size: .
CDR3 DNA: TGTGCATCGCGGGGGGCGGCTAATGAAAAACTGTTTTTT
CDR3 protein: CASRGAANEKLFF

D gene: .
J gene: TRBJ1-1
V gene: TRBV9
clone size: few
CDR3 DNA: TGTGCCAGCAGCCCGACACCTCTTAACACTGAAGCTTTCTTT
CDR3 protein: CASSPTPLNTEAFF

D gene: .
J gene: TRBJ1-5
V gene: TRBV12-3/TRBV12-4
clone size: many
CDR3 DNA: TGTGCCAGCAGTTTAACCGGGGGCAATCAGCCCCAGCATTTT
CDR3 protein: CASSLTGGNQPQHF

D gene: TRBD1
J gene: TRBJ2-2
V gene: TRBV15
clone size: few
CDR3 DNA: TGTGCCACCAGCACCCGGGACAGAACGAACACCGGGGAGCTGTTTTTT
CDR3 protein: CATSTRDRTNTGELFF

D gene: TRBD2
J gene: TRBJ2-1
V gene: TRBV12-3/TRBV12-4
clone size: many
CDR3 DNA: TGTGCCAGCAGTTTAAGAGCGGGAGGGCCGAGGAATGAGCAGTTCTTC
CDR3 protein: CASSLRAGGPRNEQFF

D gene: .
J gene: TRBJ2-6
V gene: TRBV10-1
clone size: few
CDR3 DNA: TGCGCCAGCAGTGACTCTACTGGGGCCAACGTCCTGACTTTC
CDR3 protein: CASSDSTGANVLTF

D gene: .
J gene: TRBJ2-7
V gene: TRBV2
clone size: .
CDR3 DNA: TGTGCCAGCAGGGACGCGTTCGAGCAGTACTTC
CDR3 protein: CASRDAFEQYF

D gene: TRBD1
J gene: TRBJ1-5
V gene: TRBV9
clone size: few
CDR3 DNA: TGTGCCAGCAGCGTGGGGGACAGACCCAATCAGCCCCAGCATTTT
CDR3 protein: CASSVGDRPNQPQHF

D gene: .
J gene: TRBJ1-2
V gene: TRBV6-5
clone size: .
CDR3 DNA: TGTGCCAGCAGTTACTCGACAGGAAACTATGGCTACACCTTC
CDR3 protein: CASSYSTGNYGYTF

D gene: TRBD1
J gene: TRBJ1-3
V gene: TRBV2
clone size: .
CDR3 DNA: TGTGCCAGCAGGGACAGGGACTCGGCTGGAAACACCATATATTTT
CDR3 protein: CASRDRDSAGNTIYF

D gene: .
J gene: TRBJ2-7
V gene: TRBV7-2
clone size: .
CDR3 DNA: TGTGCCAGCAGCATCGGCGCCTACGAGCAGTACTTC
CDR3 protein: CASSIGAYEQYF

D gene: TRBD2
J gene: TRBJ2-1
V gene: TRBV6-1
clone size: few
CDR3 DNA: TGTGCCAGCAGACGCCTTAGCGGGTCTTACAATGAGCAGTTCTTC
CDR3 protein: CASRRLSGSYNEQFF

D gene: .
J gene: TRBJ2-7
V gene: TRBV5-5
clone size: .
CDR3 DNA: TGTGCCAGCAGCATCCACCGCTCTGGTGAGCAGTACTTC
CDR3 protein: CASSIHRSGEQYF

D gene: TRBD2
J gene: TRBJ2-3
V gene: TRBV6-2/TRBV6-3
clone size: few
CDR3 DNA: TGTGCCAGCAGTTCCCTAGCGGGGGGACCTAGCACAGATACGCAGTATTTT
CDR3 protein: CASSSLAGGPSTDTQYF

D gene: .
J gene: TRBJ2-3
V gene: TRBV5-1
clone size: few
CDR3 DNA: TGCGCCAGCAGCTTCCGGGTGAACACAGATACGCAGTATTTT
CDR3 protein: CASSFRVNTDTQYF

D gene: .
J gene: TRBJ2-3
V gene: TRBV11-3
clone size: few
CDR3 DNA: TGTGCCAGCAGCTTAGGGCCCCAAAGACGCACAGATACGCAGTATTTT
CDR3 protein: CASSLGPQRRTDTQYF

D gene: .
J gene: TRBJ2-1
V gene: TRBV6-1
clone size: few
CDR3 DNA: TGTGCCAGCAGTCCTAGCCATGATTCCTACAATGAGCAGTTCTTC
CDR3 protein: CASSPSHDSYNEQFF

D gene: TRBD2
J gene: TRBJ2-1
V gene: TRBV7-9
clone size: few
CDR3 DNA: TGTGCCAGCAGCTTAGCCGGGCGGGGGGGCGCTGAGCAGTTCTTC
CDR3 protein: CASSLAGRGGAEQFF

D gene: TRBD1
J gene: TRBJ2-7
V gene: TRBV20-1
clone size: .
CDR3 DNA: TGCAGTGCTAGGGGGACAGGGGGCGTATTGCGGTACTTC
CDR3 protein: CSARGTGGVLRYF

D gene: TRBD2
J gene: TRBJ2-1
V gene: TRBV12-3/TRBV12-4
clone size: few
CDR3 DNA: TGTGCCAGCAGTTTTGATAGCGGGGGGTTCCGAGGGGAGCAGTTCTTC
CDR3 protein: CASSFDSGGFRGEQFF

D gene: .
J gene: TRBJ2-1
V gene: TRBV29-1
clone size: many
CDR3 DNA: TGCAGCGTTCTGGTAGGGGCTAGTTCTAACAATGAGCAGTTCTTC
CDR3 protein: CSVLVGASSNNEQFF

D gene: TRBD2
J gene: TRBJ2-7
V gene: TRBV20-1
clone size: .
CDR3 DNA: TGCAGTGCGGGGGGGGGACTAGCGGGAGTCTACGAGCAGTACTTC
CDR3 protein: CSAGGGLAGVYEQYF

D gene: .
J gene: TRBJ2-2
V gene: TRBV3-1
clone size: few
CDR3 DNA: TGTGCCAGCAGCACTGTACTAGCGAACACCGGGGAGCTGTTTTTT
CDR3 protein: CASSTVLANTGELFF

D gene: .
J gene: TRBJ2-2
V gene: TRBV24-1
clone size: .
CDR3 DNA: TGTGCCACCAGTGAGGTTGCGAACACCGGGGAGCTGTTTTTT
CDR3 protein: CATSEVANTGELFF

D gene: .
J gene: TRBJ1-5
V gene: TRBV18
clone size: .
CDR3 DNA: TGTGCCAGCTCACCATTGGGGGGGGGTCAGCCCCAGCATTTT
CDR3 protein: CASSPLGGGQPQHF

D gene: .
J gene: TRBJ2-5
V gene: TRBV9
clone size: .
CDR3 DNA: TGTGCCAGCAGCGCGTCCCGAGGGCTAGAGACCCAGTACTTC
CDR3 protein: CASSASRGLETQYF

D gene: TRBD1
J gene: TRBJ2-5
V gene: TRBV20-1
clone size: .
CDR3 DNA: TGCAGTGCATCACAGGGGGCGGCACAAGAGACCCAGTACTTC
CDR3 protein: CSASQGAAQETQYF

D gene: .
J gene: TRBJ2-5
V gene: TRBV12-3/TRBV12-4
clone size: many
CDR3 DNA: TGTGCCAGCAGTTTAAGGGGGGCCGAGACCCAGTACTTC
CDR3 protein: CASSLRGAETQYF

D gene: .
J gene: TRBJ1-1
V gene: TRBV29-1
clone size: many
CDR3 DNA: TGCAGCGTCCGAAGGGGGAGAAACACTGAAGCTTTCTTT
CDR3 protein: CSVRRGRNTEAFF

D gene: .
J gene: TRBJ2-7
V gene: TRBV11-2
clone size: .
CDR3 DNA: TGTGCCAGCAGCTTAAAGGCCCAGGCGGGGGAGCAGTACTTC
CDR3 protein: CASSLKAQAGEQYF

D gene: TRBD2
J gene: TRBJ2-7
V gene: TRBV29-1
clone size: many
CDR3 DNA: TGCAGCGTGGGAACTAGCGGGGGCCAGGGGGAGCAGTACTTC
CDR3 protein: CSVGTSGGQGEQYF